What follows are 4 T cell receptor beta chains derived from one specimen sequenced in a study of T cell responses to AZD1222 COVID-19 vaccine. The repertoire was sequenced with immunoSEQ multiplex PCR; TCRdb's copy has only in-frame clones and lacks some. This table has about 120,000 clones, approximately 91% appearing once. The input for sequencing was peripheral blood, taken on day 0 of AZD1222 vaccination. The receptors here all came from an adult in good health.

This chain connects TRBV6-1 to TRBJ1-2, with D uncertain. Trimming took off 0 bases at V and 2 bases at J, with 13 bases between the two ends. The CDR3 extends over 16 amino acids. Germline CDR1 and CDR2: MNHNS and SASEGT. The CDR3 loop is CASSEAATLVNYGYTF. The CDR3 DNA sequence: TGTGCCAGCAGTGAAGCCGCCACTTTGGTGAACTATGGCTACACCTTC.

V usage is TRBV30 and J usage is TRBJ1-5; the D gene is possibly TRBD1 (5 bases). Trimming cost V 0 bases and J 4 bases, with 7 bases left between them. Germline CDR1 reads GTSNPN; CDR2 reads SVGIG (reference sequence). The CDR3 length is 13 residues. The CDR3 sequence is CAWSVGGNQPQHF. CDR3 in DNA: TGTGCCTGGAGTGTTGGGGGAAATCAGCCCCAGCATTTT.

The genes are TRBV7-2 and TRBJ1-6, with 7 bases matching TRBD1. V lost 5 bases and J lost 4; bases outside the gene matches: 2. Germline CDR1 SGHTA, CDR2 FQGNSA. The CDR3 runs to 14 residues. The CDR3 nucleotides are TGTGCCAGCAGCCCGGGACAGTATAATTCACCCCTCCACTTT. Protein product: CASSPGQYNSPLHF.

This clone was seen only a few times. The CDR3 nucleotides are TGCGCCAGCAGCTTGGCGGACACTTCTAACTATGGCTACACCTTC. Amino acid sequence: CASSLADTSNYGYTF. The V and J genes are TRBV5-1 and TRBJ1-2, with D possibly matching TRBD1 (5 bases). V dropped 0 bases and J dropped 0 bases, with 9 bases sitting between them. This CDR3 has 15 residues. Looked up from germline, CDR1 is SGHRS and CDR2 is YFSETQ.